Following are 3 T cell receptor beta chains from one sample sequenced in a study of T cells after yellow fever vaccination. TCRdb reprocessed the 5' RACE reads with MiXCR, giving one entry per CDR3 protein. The sample has 110,000 or so distinct CDR3 sequences; about 7.2% are singletons. The sequenced sample was CD4+ T cells sorted from PBMCs, obtained roughly seven weeks after the first yellow fever vaccination. These TCRs come from a man between 18 and 29 years old who received the YFV17D yellow fever vaccine.

The table lists this clonotype with many counts. This sequence joins TRBV4-2 and TRBJ1-5, with unresolved D. The V end was cut by 0 bases, the J end by 0 bases, with 6 bases between. The length of the CDR3 is 15 residues. Germline CDR1 reads LGHNA; CDR2 reads YNFKEQ. The CDR3 sequence is CASSQDHGSNQPQHF. The CDR3 DNA is TGTGCCAGCAGCCAAGACCATGGTAGCAATCAGCCCCAGCATTTT.

This rearrangement joins TRBV6-2 or TRBV6-3 to TRBJ2-5; the match to TRBD1 covers 7 bases. The CDR3 totals 15 residues. Germline assignment: CDR1 MNHEY and CDR2 SVGEGT. Losses at the gene ends were 6 bases for V and 1 base for J; bases not matched to a gene: 8. CDR3 region: CASRRQGWSQETQYF. DNA for the CDR3: TGTGCCAGCAGGCGACAGGGTTGGAGCCAAGAGACCCAGTACTTC.

This clonotype was seen ten or more times. The chain carries TRBV5-1 and TRBJ1-1; D remains unclear. This CDR3 has 15 residues. With 0 bases removed from V and 8 bases from J, the gap between germline ends came to 17 bases. Per the germline V gene, CDR1 is SGHRS and CDR2 is YFSETQ. The CDR3: CASSLGPGREAEAFF. In nucleotides, the CDR3 is TGCGCCAGCAGCTTGGGGCCGGGGAGGGAAGCCGAAGCTTTCTTT.